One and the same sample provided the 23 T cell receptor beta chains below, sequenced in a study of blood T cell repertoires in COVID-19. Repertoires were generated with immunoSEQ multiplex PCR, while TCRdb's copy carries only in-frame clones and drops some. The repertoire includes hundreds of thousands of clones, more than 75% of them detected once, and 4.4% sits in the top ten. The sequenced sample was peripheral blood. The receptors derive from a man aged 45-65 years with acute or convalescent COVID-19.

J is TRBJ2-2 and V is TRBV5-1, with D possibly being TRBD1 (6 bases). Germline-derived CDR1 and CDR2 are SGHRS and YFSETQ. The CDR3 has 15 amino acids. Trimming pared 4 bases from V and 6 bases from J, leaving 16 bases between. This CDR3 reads CASSPGRGQAGELFF. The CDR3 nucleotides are TGCGCCAGCAGCCCGGGACGGGGACAAGCCGGGGAGCTGTTTTTT.

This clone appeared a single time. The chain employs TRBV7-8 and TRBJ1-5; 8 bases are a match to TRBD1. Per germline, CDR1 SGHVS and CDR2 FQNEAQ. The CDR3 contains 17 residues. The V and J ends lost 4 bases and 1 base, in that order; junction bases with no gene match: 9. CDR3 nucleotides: TGTGCCAGCAGCTCCGGGGGGACAGGTTTAAGCAATCAGCCCCAGCATTTT. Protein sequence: CASSSGGTGLSNQPQHF.

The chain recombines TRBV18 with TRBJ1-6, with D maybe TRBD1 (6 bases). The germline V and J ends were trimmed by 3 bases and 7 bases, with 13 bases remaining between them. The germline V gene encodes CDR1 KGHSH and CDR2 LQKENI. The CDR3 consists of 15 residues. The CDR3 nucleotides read TGTGCCAGCTCACCTCAGGGTCAGGGGAATTCACCCCTCCACTTT. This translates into CASSPQGQGNSPLHF. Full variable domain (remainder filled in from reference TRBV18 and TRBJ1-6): NAGVMQNPRHLVRRRGQEARLRCSPMKGHSHVYWYRQLPEEGLKFMVYLQKENIIDESGMPKERFSAEFPKEGPSILRIQQVVRGDSAAYFCASSPQGQGNSPLHFGNGTRLTVT.

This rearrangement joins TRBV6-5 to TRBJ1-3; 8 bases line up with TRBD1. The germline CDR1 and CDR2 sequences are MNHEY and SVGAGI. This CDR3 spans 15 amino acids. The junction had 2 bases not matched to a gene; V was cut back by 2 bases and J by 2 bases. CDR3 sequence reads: CASSYDRGTGNTIYF. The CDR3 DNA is TGTGCCAGCAGTTACGACAGGGGTACTGGAAACACCATATATTTT.

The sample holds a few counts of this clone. DNA for the CDR3: TGCGCCAGCAGCTTGTCCGCCGGGACAGGGGGCATCACTAATGAAAAACTGTTTTTT. Translation gives CASSLSAGTGGITNEKLFF. The J gene is TRBJ1-4, the V gene TRBV5-1; 12 nucleotides align to TRBD1. Germline loops: CDR1 SGHRS, CDR2 YFSETQ. The CDR3 loop spans 19 amino acids. J lost 2 bases, V lost 1 base, and 9 bases had no gene match.

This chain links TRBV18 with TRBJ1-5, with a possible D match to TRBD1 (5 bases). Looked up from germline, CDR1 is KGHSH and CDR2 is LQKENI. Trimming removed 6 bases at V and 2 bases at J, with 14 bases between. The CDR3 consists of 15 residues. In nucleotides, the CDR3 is TGTGCCAGCTCGTACGGGGCGGGGGGCAATCAGCCCCAGCATTTT. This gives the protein CASSYGAGGNQPQHF.

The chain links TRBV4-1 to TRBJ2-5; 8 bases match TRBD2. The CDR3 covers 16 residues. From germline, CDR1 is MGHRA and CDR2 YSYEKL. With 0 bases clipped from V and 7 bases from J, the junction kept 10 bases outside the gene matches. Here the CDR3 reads CASSQENRGGRGTQYF. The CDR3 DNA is TGCGCCAGCAGCCAAGAGAATCGGGGGGGTCGGGGGACCCAGTACTTC.

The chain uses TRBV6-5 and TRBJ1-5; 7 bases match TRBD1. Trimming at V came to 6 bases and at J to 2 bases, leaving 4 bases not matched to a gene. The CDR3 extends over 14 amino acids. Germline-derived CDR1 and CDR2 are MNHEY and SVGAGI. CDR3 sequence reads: CASSTGVGNQPQHF. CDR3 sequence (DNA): TGTGCCAGCAGCACAGGGGTAGGCAATCAGCCCCAGCATTTT.

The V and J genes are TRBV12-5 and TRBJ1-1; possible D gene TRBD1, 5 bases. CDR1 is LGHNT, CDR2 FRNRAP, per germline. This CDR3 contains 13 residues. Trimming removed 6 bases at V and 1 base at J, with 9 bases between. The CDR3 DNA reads TGTGCTAGTGGCCTACAGGAGAACACTGAAGCTTTCTTT. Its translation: CASGLQENTEAFF.

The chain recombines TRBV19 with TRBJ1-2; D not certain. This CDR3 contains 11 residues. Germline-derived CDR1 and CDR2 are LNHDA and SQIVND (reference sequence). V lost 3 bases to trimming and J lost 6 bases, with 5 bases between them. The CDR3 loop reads CASSMLDGYTF. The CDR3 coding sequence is TGTGCCAGTAGTATGTTAGATGGCTACACCTTC.

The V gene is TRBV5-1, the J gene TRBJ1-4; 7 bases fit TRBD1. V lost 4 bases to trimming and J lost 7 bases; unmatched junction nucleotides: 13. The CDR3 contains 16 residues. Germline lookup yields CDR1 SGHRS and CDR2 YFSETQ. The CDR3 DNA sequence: TGCGCCAGCAGCCTTGGGCATAACGACAGGGTTGAAAAACTGTTTTTT. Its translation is CASSLGHNDRVEKLFF.

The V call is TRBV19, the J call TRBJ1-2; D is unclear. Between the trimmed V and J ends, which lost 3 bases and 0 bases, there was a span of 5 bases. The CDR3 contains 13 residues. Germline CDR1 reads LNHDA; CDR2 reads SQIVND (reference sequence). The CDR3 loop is CASSIYSNYGYTF. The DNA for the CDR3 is TGTGCCAGTAGTATTTACTCTAACTATGGCTACACCTTC.

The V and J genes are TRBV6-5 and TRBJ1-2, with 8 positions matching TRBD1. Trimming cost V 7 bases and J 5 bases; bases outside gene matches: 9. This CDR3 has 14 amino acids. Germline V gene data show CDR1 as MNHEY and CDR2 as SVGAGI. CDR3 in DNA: TGTGCCAGCACCGAGGACAGGGAAGGATATGGCTACACCTTC. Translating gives CASTEDREGYGYTF.

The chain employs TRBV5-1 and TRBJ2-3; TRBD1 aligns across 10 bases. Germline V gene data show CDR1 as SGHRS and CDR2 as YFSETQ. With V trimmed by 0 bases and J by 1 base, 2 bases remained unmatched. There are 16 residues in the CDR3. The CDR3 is CASSLGDRGGTDTQYF. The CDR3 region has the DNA TGCGCCAGCAGCTTGGGGGACAGGGGCGGCACAGATACGCAGTATTTT. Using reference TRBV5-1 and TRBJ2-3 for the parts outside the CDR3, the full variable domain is KAGVTQTPRYLIKTRGQQVTLSCSPISGHRSVSWYQQTPGQGLQFLFEYFSETQRNKGNFPGRFSGRQFSNSRSEMNVSTLELGDSALYLCASSLGDRGGTDTQYFGPGTRLTVL.

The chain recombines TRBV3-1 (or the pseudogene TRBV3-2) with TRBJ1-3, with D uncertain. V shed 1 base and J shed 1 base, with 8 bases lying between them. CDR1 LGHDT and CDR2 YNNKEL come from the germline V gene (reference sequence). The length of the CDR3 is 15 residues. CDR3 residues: CASSQVSGSGNTIYF. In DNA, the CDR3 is TGTGCCAGCAGCCAAGTCTCGGGGTCTGGAAACACCATATATTTT.

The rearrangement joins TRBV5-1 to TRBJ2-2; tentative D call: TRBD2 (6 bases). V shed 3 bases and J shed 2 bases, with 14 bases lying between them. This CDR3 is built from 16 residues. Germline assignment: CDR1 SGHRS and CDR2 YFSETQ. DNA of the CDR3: TGCGCCAGCAGCTCTAACGCAGGGACTAACACCGGGGAGCTGTTTTTT. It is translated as CASSSNAGTNTGELFF.

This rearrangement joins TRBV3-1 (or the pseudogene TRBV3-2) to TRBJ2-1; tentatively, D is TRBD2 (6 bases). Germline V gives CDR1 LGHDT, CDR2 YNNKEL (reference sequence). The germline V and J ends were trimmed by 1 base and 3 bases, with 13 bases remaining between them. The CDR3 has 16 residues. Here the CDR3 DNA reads TGTGCCAGCAGCCAAGTTACCGGGGGTCTCTACAATGAGCAGTTCTTC. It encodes CASSQVTGGLYNEQFF.

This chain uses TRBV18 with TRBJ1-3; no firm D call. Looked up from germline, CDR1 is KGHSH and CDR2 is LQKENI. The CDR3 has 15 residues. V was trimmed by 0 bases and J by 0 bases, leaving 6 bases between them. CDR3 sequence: CASSPPALSGNTIYF. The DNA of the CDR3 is TGTGCCAGCTCACCACCGGCCCTCTCTGGAAACACCATATATTTT. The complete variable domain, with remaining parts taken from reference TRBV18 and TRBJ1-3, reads NAGVMQNPRHLVRRRGQEARLRCSPMKGHSHVYWYRQLPEEGLKFMVYLQKENIIDESGMPKERFSAEFPKEGPSILRIQQVVRGDSAAYFCASSPPALSGNTIYFGEGSWLTVV.

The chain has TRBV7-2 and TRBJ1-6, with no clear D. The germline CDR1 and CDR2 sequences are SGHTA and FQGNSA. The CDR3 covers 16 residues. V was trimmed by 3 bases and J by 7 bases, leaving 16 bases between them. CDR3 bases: TGTGCCAGCAGCTTCGCATCGACTGCCCGGAATTCACCCCTCCACTTT. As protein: CASSFASTARNSPLHF.

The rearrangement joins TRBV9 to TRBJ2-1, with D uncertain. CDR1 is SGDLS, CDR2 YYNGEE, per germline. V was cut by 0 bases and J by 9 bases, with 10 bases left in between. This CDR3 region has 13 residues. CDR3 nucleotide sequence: TGTGCCAGCAGCGTAGCCGTTTGGGCTGAGCAGTTCTTC. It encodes CASSVAVWAEQFF.

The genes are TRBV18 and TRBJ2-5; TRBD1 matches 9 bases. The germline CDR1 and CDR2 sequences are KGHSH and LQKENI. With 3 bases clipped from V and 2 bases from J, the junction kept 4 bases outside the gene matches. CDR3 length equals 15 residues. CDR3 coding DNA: TGTGCCAGCTCACCGGGACAGGGCGTACAAGAGACCCAGTACTTC. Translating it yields CASSPGQGVQETQYF. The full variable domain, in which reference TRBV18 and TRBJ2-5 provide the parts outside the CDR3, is NAGVMQNPRHLVRRRGQEARLRCSPMKGHSHVYWYRQLPEEGLKFMVYLQKENIIDESGMPKERFSAEFPKEGPSILRIQQVVRGDSAAYFCASSPGQGVQETQYFGPGTRLLVL.

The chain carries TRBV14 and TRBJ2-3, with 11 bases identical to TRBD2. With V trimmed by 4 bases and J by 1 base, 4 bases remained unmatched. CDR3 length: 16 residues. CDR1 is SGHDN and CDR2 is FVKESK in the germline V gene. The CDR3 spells CASSRNSGGGTDTQYF. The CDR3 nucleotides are TGTGCCAGCAGCCGGAATAGCGGGGGGGGCACAGATACGCAGTATTTT. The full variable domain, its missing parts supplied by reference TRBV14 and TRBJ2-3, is EAGVTQFPSHSVIEKGQTVTLRCDPISGHDNLYWYRRVMGKEIKFLLHFVKESKQDESGMPNNRFLAERTGGTYSTLKVQPAELEDSGVYFCASSRNSGGGTDTQYFGPGTRLTVL.

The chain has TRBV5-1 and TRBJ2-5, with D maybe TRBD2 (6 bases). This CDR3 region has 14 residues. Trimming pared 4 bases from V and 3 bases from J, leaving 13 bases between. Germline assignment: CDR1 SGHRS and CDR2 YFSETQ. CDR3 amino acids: CASSGGVLEETQYF. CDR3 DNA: TGCGCCAGCAGCGGCGGGGTACTGGAAGAGACCCAGTACTTC.